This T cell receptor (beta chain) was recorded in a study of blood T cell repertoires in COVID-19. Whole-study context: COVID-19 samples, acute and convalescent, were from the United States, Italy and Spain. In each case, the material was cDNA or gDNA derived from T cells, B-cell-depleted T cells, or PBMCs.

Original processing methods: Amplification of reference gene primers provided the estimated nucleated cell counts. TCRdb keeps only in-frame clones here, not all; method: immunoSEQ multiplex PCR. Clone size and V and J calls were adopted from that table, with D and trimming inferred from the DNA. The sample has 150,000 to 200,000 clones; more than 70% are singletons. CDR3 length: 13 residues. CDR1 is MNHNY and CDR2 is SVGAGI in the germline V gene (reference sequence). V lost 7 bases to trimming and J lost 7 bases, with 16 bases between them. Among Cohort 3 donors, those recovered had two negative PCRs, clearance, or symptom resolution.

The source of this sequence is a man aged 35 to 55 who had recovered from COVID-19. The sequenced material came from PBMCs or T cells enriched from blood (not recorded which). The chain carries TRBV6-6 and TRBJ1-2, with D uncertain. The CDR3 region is CASIFAGSSGYTF. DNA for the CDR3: TGTGCCAGCATTTTTGCGGGGTCAAGTGGCTACACCTTC.